Presented here are 21 T cell receptor beta chains from one specimen sequenced in a study of blood T cell repertoires in COVID-19. The table came from immunoSEQ multiplex PCR; TCRdb's copy has only in-frame clones and leaves some out. The data hold about 220,000 clones, with roughly 90% observed a single time. The sample comprised peripheral blood. Source of these receptors: a man between 40 and 49 years old with active or convalescent COVID-19.

This clone was picked up one time. The chain joins TRBV27 to TRBJ1-1; D remains unclear. The V end was cut by 8 bases, the J end by 1 base, with 11 bases between. The CDR3 spans 13 residues. Germline values: CDR1 MNHEY, CDR2 SMNVEV (reference sequence). CDR3 DNA: TGTGCCAGCGGATACCCAGGGAACACTGAAGCTTTCTTT. This codes for CASGYPGNTEAFF.

This CDR3 reads CASSEETVSSYEQYF. The CDR3 nucleotides read TGTGCCAGCAGTGAGGAGACAGTAAGCTCCTACGAGCAGTACTTC. The chain recombines TRBV2 with TRBJ2-7; a weak D match, TRBD1 (5 bases). The CDR3 extends over 15 amino acids. V lost 3 bases to trimming and J lost 0 bases, with 12 bases between them. CDR1 and CDR2 (germline): SNHLY, FYNNEI.

This clone was seen a few times. This rearrangement joins TRBV4-2 to TRBJ2-7, with 7 bases matching TRBD1. Germline V lookup: CDR1 LGHNA, CDR2 YNFKEQ. The CDR3 totals 17 residues. V lost 1 base to trimming and J lost 2 bases; unmatched junction nucleotides: 11. The CDR3: CASSQGATGSDPYEQYF. The CDR3 region has the DNA TGTGCCAGCAGCCAAGGGGCGACAGGGAGCGATCCCTACGAGCAGTACTTC.

Only a few counts were recorded for this clone. The rearrangement uses TRBV19 and TRBJ1-1; TRBD1 aligns across 7 bases. CDR3 length equals 14 residues. The J segment lost 0 bases and the V segment lost 3 bases, leaving 1 base of the junction unmatched. CDR1 and CDR2 (germline): LNHDA, SQIVND (reference sequence). The CDR3 bases are TGTGCCAGTAGTATGACAGGGATGAACACTGAAGCTTTCTTT. Protein: CASSMTGMNTEAFF.

The chain recombines TRBV14 with TRBJ1-1; a weak D match, TRBD1 (5 bases). CDR1 is SGHDN and CDR2 is FVKESK in the germline V gene. CDR3 length equals 15 residues. Trimming shortened V by 5 bases and J by 4 bases, and 17 bases separated the two germline ends. Here the CDR3 DNA reads TGTGCCAGCAGCACAGGACAAGCCCGCGGCACTGAAGCTTTCTTT. It is translated as CASSTGQARGTEAFF.

This clone came up once. The chain uses TRBV4-2 and TRBJ1-1, with TRBD1 matching 8 bases. This CDR3 contains 14 residues. Per germline, CDR1 LGHNA and CDR2 YNFKEQ. J was trimmed by 4 bases and V by 1 base; bases with no gene match: 2. This CDR3 is CASSQGQGFTEAFF. CDR3 nucleotide sequence: TGTGCCAGCAGCCAAGGACAGGGGTTCACTGAAGCTTTCTTT.

The J gene is TRBJ1-5, the V gene TRBV2, with TRBD1 matching 7 bases. This CDR3 spans 14 amino acids. Per the germline V gene, CDR1 is SNHLY and CDR2 is FYNNEI. The V gene end was trimmed by 9 bases and the J gene end by 2 bases; junction bases not matched to a gene: 7. CDR3 in amino acids: CASSLGQGNQPQHF. CDR3 coding DNA: TGTGCCAGTAGCCTCGGACAGGGCAATCAGCCCCAGCATTTT.

This rearrangement joins TRBV7-9 to TRBJ2-1; 8 bases align to TRBD2. The junction had 4 bases not matched to a gene; V was cut back by 6 bases and J by 0 bases. The CDR3 consists of 15 residues. Germline lookup yields CDR1 SEHNR and CDR2 FQNEAQ (reference sequence). The CDR3 DNA reads as TGTGCCAGCAGTCCCAGCGGGAGCTCCTACAATGAGCAGTTCTTC. Amino acid sequence: CASSPSGSSYNEQFF.

The rearrangement links TRBV16 to TRBJ1-2, with D hard to call. The germline V gene encodes CDR1 KGHSY and CDR2 FQNENV. The CDR3 is 13 residues long. Trimming took off 7 bases at V and 4 bases at J, with 13 bases between the two ends. The CDR3 protein is CASTLRMGYGYTF. In DNA, the CDR3 is TGTGCCAGCACCCTCAGGATGGGCTATGGCTACACCTTC.

The chain couples TRBV27 to TRBJ1-2; D possibly corresponds to TRBD1 (6 bases). There are 11 residues in the CDR3. Looked up from germline, CDR1 is MNHEY and CDR2 is SMNVEV (reference sequence). Trimming left V 8 bases short and J 6 bases short, with 10 bases between. In DNA, the CDR3 is TGTGCCAGCCAGGGGATCGATGGCTACACCTTC. Translation: CASQGIDGYTF.

V and J are TRBV28 and TRBJ1-2; D not certain. This CDR3 has 16 amino acids. Germline assignment: CDR1 MDHEN and CDR2 SYDVKM. Trimming stripped 1 base from V and 1 base from J, with 13 bases between. The DNA for the CDR3 is TGTGCCAGCAGTTTATTTTTTAGCGGGGATAACTATGGCTACACCTTC. Translating it yields CASSLFFSGDNYGYTF.

This chain joins TRBV27 and TRBJ1-1; no reliable D call. The CDR3 is 15 residues long. V lost 5 bases and J lost 0, with 13 bases in between. The germline V gene encodes CDR1 MNHEY and CDR2 SMNVEV (reference sequence). The CDR3 nucleotides read TGTGCCAGCAGTATGGGCATCATCATGAACACTGAAGCTTTCTTT. It yields the protein CASSMGIIMNTEAFF.

This sequence joins TRBV18 and TRBJ2-1; a possible D gene is TRBD1 (6 bases). V was trimmed by 5 bases and J by 2 bases, leaving 16 bases between them. CDR1 is KGHSH and CDR2 is LQKENI in the germline V gene. The CDR3 is made up of 16 amino acids. Written as DNA, the CDR3 is TGTGCCAGCTCATCCGCGGACAGTCTCACCTACAATGAGCAGTTCTTC. Translating it yields CASSSADSLTYNEQFF.

V gene TRBV2 combines with J gene TRBJ2-3; TRBD2 matches 10 bases. V lost 8 bases to trimming and J lost 4 bases; unmatched junction nucleotides: 9. Germline V gives CDR1 SNHLY, CDR2 FYNNEI. The CDR3 has 15 amino acids. CDR3 nucleotides: TGTGCCAGCGGGGAGCGGGGGGGCCTGCCAGATACGCAGTATTTT. Translation: CASGERGGLPDTQYF.

The chain joins TRBV6-5 to TRBJ2-1; 9 bases fit TRBD1. Germline loops: CDR1 MNHEY, CDR2 SVGAGI. CDR3 length equals 15 residues. Trimming cost V 8 bases and J 10 bases; bases outside gene matches: 15. The CDR3 sequence is CASARTGTGFGEQFF. CDR3 nucleotides: TGTGCCAGCGCCCGGACCGGGACAGGGTTTGGGGAGCAGTTCTTC.

Only a few counts were recorded for this clone. The chain uses TRBV6-1 and TRBJ1-1, with D unclear. V gave up 2 bases and J gave up 7 bases, with 14 bases separating them. Germline assignment: CDR1 MNHNS and CDR2 SASEGT. The CDR3 totals 14 residues. The CDR3 sequence is CASSETFQRNEAFF. The CDR3 DNA reads TGTGCCAGCAGTGAAACTTTTCAGCGGAATGAAGCTTTCTTT.

This chain uses TRBV30 with TRBJ2-7; weak D call: TRBD2 (6 bases). The length of the CDR3 is 17 residues. Trimming stripped 1 base from V and 4 bases from J, with 23 bases between. The germline V gene has CDR1 GTSNPN and CDR2 SVGIG (reference sequence). The CDR3 DNA is TGTGCCTGGAGTGCTGCCATTCGGGGACTCGATTCTTACGAGCAGTACTTC. Amino acid sequence: CAWSAAIRGLDSYEQYF.

V is TRBV30 and J is TRBJ2-5; D may be TRBD1 (7 bases). V shed 0 bases and J shed 2 bases, with 16 bases lying between them. CDR3 size: 16 residues. Germline V CDR1 and CDR2: GTSNPN, SVGIG (reference sequence). The CDR3 nucleotides are TGTGCCTGGAGTGTAGGGGCAGGGGGGTTTCAAGAGACCCAGTACTTC. It yields the protein CAWSVGAGGFQETQYF.

The chain couples TRBV14 to TRBJ2-7; 10 bases are shared with TRBD1. After removal of 0 bases from V and 4 bases from J, the junction contained 6 bases not matched to a gene. This CDR3 has 16 residues. The V gene's germline CDR1 is SGHDN and CDR2 FVKESK. CDR3 amino acids: CASSQDSTGGRYEQYF. CDR3 in DNA: TGTGCCAGCAGCCAAGATTCGACAGGGGGCCGATACGAGCAGTACTTC.

This clone has just one count. The chain recombines TRBV5-1 with TRBJ2-1, with D possibly being TRBD2 (5 bases). The CDR3 length is 17 residues. Germline V gives CDR1 SGHRS, CDR2 YFSETQ. V was clipped by 0 bases and J by 4 bases, with 17 bases between them. CDR3 region: CASSLVGVSGDYNEQFF. CDR3 nucleotides: TGCGCCAGCAGCTTGGTTGGAGTGTCCGGGGATTACAATGAGCAGTTCTTC.

The chain couples TRBV28 to TRBJ1-6; 8 bases are shared with TRBD1. The CDR3 is 13 residues long. V was pared by 1 base and J by 16 bases, with 6 bases of the junction left unmatched. Germline lookup yields CDR1 MDHEN and CDR2 SYDVKM. The CDR3 reads CASSLSADRELHF. For the CDR3, the DNA is TGTGCCAGCAGTTTATCTGCGGACAGGGAGCTCCACTTT.